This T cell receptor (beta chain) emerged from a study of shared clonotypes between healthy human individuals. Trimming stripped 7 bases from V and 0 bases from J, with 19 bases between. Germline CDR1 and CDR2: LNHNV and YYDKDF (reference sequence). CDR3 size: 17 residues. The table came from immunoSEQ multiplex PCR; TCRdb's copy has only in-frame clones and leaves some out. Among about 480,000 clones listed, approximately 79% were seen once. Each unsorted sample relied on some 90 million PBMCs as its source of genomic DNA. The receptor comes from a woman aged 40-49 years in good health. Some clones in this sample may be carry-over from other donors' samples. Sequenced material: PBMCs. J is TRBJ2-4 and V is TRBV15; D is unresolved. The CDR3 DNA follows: TGTGCCACCACCCGTCTGAGCCCACAGTCAGCCAAAAACATTCAGTACTTC. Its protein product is CATTRLSPQSAKNIQYF.